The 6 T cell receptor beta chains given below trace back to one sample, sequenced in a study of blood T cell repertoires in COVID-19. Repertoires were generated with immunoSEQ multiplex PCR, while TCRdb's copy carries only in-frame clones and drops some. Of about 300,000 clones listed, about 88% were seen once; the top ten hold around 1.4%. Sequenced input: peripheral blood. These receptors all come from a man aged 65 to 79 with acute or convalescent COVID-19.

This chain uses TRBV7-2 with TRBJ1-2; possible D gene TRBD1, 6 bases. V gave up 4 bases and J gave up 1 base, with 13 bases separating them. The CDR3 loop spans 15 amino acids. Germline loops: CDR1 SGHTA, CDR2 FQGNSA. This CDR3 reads CASSSGHQINYGYTF. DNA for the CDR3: TGTGCCAGCAGCTCGGGACACCAAATTAACTATGGCTACACCTTC.

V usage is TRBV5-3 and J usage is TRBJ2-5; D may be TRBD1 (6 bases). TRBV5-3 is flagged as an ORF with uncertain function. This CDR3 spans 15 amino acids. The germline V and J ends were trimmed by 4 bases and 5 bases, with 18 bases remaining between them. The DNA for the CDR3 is TGTGCCAGAAGCCTAAATACGACAGGCGGGGAGACCCAGTACTTC. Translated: CARSLNTTGGETQYF.

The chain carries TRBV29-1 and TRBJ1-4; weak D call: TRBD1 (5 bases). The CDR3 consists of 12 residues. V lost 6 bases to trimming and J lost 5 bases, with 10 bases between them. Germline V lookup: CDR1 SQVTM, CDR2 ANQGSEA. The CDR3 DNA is TGCAGCGTCTCAGGGTCGAATGAAAAACTGTTTTTT. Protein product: CSVSGSNEKLFF. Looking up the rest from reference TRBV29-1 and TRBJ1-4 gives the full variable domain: SAVISQKPSRDICQRGTSLTIQCQVDSQVTMMFWYRQQPGQSLTLIATANQGSEATYESGFVIDKFPISRPNLTFSTLTVSNMSPEDSSIYLCSVSGSNEKLFFGSGTQLSVL.

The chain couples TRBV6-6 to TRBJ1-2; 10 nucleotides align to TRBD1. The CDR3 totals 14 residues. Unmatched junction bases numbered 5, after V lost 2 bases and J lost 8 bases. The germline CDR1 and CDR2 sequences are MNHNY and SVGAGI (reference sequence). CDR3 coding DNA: TGTGCCAGCAGTTACACGGACAGGGGGTACGGCTACACCTTC. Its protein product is CASSYTDRGYGYTF.

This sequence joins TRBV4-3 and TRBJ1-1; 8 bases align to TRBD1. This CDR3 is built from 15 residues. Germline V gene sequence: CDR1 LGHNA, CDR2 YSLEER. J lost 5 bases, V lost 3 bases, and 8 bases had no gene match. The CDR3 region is CASSHYTDRGTEAFF. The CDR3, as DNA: TGCGCCAGCAGCCATTACACCGACAGGGGAACTGAAGCTTTCTTT.

For the CDR3, the DNA is TGTGCCAGCAGCAAAGTAGCGGCTTTACGGGAGTACGAGCAGTACTTC. It translates to CASSKVAALREYEQYF. The chain combines TRBV21-1 with TRBJ2-7; the table names TRBD2, a call not compared with the DNA. TRBV21-1 is annotated as a pseudogene. The CDR3 has 16 residues.